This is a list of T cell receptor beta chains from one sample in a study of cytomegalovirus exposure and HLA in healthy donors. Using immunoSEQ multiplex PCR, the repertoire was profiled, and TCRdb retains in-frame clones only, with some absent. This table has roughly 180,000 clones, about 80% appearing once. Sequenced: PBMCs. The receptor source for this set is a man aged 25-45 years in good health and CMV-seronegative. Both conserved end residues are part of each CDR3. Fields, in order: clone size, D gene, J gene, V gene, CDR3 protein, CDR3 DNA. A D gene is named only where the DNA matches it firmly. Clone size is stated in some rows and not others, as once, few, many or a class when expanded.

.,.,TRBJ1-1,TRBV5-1,CASSLERGNTEAFF,TGCGCCAGCAGCTTGGAAAGGGGGAACACTGAAGCTTTCTTT
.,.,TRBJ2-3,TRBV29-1,CPDSPGRRLTQYF,TGCCCCGACTCCCCGGGGAGACGACTTACGCAGTATTTT
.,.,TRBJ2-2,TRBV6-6,CASSLSGTGELFF,TGTGCCAGCAGCTTAAGCGGCACCGGGGAGCTGTTTTTT
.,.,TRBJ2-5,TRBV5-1,CASSDRGGEETQYF,TGCGCCAGCAGCGACCGGGGAGGTGAGGAGACCCAGTACTTC
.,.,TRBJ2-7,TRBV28,CASSAPYRSSLYEQYF,TGTGCCAGCAGTGCCCCTTACCGTAGCAGCTTATACGAGCAGTACTTC
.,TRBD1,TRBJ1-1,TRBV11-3,CASSLADRGRLNTEAFF,TGTGCCAGCAGCTTAGCCGACAGGGGGCGCTTGAACACTGAAGCTTTCTTT
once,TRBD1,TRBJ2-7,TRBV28,CASSLRDRAHSYEQYF,TGTGCCAGCAGTCTGAGAGACAGGGCCCATTCCTACGAGCAGTACTTC
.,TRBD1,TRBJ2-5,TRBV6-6,CASSYIRDRGQETQYF,TGTGCCAGCAGTTATATTAGGGACAGGGGGCAGGAGACCCAGTACTTC
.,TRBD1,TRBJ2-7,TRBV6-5,CASLFPGQGGYEQYF,TGTGCCAGCCTATTCCCGGGACAGGGGGGCTACGAGCAGTACTTC
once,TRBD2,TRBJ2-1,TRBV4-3,CASSQGEGSYNEQFF,TGCGCCAGCAGCCAGGGGGAGGGTTCCTACAATGAGCAGTTCTTC
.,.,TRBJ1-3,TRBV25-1,CASSEEGGSGNTIYF,TGTGCCAGCAGCGAGGAAGGGGGATCCGGAAACACCATATATTTT
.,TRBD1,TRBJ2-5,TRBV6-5,CASSSLRQGGETQYF,TGTGCCAGCAGTTCCCTCAGACAGGGGGGGGAGACCCAGTACTTC